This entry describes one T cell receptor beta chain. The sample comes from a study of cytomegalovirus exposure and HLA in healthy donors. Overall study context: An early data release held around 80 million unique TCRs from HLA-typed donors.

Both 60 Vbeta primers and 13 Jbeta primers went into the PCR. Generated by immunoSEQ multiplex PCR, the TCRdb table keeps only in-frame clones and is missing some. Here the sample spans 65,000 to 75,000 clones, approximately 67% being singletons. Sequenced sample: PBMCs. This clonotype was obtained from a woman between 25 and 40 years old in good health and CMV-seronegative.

CDR3: CASSLEGRAVDEAFF. The CDR3 DNA reads as TGCGCCAGCAGCTTGGAAGGGAGGGCAGTTGATGAAGCTTTCTTT. The V gene is TRBV5-1, the J gene TRBJ1-1, with unresolved D. CDR1 and CDR2 (germline): SGHRS, YFSETQ. The CDR3 runs to 15 residues. V was pared by 0 bases and J by 7 bases, with 16 bases between. The full variable domain, its missing parts supplied by reference TRBV5-1 and TRBJ1-1, is KAGVTQTPRYLIKTRGQQVTLSCSPISGHRSVSWYQQTPGQGLQFLFEYFSETQRNKGNFPGRFSGRQFSNSRSEMNVSTLELGDSALYLCASSLEGRAVDEAFFGQGTRLTVV.